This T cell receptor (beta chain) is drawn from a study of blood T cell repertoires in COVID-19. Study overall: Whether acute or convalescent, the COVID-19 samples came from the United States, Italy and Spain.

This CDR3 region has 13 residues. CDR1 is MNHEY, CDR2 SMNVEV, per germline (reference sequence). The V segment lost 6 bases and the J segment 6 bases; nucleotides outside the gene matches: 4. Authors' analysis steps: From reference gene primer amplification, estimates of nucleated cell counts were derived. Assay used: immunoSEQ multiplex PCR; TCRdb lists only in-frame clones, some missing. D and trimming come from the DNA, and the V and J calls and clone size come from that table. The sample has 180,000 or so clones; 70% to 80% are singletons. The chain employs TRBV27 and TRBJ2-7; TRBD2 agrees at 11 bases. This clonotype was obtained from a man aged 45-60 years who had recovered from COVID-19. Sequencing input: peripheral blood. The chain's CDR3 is CASRLAGVGEQYF. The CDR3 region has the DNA TGTGCCAGCAGACTAGCGGGAGTAGGCGAGCAGTACTTC.